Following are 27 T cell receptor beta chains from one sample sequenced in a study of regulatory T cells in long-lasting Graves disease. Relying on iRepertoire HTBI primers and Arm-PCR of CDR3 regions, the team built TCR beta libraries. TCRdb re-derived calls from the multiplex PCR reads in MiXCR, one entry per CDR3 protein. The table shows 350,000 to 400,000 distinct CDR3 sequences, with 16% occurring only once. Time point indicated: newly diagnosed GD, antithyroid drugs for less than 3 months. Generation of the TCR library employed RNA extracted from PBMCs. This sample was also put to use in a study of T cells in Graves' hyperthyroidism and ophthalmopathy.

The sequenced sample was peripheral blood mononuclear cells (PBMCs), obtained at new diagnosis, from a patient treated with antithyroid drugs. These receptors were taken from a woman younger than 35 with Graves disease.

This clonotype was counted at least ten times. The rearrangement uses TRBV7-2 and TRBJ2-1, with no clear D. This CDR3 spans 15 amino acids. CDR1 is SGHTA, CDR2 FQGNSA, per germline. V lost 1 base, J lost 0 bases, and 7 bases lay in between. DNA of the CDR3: TGTGCCAGCAGCTTAGTGGCGAGCTCCTACAATGAGCAGTTCTTC. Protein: CASSLVASSYNEQFF.

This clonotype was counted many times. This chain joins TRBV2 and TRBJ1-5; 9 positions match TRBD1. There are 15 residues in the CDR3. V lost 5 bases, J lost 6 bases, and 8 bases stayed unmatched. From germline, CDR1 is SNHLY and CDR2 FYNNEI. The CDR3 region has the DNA TGTGCCAGCAGTCCCGGGACAGGGATCAGTCAGCCCCAGCATTTT. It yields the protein CASSPGTGISQPQHF.

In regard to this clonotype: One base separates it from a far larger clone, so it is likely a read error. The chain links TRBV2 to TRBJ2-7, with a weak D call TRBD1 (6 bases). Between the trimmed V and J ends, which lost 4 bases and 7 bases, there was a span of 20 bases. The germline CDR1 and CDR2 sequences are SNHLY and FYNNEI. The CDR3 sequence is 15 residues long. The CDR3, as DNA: TGTGCCAGCAGTGCAACTACAGGGTCCTACAATGAGCAGTACTTC. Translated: CASSATTGSYNEQYF.

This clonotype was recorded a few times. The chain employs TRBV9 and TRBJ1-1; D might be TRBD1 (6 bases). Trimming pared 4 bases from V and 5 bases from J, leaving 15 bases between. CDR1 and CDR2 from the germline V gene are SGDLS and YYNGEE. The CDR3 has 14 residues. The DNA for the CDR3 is TGTGCCAGCAGCCCCAGTGGGGGGGCGACTGAAGCTTTCTTT. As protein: CASSPSGGATEAFF.

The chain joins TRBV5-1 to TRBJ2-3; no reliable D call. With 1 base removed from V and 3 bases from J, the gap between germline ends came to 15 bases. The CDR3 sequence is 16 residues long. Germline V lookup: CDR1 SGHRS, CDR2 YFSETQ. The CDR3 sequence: CASSLSPYPGTDTQYF. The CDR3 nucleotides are TGCGCCAGCAGCTTGAGTCCGTACCCTGGGACAGATACGCAGTATTTT.

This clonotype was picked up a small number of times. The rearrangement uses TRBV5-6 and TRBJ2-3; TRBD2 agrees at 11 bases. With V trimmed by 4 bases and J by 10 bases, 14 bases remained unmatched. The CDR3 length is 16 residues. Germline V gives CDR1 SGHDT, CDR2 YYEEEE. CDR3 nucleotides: TGTGCCAGCAGCCCCGAGGTAGCGGGAGGGCCGCGGGCGCAGTATTTT. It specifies CASSPEVAGGPRAQYF.

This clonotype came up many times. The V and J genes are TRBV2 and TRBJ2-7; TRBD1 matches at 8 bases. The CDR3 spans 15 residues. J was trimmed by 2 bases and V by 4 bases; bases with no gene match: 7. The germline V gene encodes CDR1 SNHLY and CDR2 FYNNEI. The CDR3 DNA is TGTGCCAGCAGTGTAGACAGGGGTTCCCCCTACGAGCAGTACTTC. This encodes CASSVDRGSPYEQYF.

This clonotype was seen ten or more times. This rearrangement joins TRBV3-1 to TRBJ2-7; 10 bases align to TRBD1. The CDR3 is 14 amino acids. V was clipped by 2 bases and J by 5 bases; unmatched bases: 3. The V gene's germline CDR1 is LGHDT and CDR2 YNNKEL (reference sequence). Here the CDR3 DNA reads TGTGCCAGCAGCCAACGGGACAGGGGAAACGAGCAGTACTTC. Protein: CASSQRDRGNEQYF.

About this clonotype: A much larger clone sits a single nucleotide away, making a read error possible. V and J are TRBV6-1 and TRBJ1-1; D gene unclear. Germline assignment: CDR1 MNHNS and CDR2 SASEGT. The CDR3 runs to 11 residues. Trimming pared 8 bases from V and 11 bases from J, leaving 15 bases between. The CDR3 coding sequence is TGTGCCAGCTCAACGTACCCTCGCGCTTTCTTT. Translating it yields CASSTYPRAFF.

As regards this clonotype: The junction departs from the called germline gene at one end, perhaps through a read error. The CDR3 region has the DNA TGTGCCAGCAGTCACTCAGGGGCTTCACAGAAAGGGAATTATAGCAATCAGCCCCAGCATTTT. As protein: CASSHSGASQKGNYSNQPQHF. This chain connects TRBV6-5 to TRBJ1-5; tentative D call: TRBD1 (6 bases). CDR3 size: 21 residues. CDR1 is MNHEY, CDR2 SVGAGI, per germline.

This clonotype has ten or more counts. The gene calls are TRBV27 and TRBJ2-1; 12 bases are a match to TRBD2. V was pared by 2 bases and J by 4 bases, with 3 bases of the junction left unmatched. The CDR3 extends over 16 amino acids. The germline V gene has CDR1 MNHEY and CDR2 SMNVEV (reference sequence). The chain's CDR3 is CASSLPGTSGYNEQFF. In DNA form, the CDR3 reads TGTGCCAGCAGTTTACCTGGGACTAGCGGGTACAATGAGCAGTTCTTC.

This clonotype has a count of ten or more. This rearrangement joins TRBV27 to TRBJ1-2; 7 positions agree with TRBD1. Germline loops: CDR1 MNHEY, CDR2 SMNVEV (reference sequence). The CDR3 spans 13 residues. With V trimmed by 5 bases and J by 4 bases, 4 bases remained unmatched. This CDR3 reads CASSPGGAYGYTF. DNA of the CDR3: TGTGCCAGCAGTCCAGGGGGGGCCTATGGCTACACCTTC.

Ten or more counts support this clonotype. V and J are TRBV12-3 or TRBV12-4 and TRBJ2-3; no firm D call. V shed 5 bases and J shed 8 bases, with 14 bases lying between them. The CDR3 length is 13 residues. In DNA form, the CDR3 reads TGTGCCAGCAGTGCAAACATGGGAAGTACGCAGTATTTT. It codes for CASSANMGSTQYF.

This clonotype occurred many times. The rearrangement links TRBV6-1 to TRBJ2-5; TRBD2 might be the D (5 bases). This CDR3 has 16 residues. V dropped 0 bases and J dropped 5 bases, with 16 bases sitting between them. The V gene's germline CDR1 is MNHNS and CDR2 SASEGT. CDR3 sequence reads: CASSEAASRGRETQYF. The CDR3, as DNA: TGTGCCAGCAGTGAAGCGGCCTCTCGAGGGCGGGAGACCCAGTACTTC.

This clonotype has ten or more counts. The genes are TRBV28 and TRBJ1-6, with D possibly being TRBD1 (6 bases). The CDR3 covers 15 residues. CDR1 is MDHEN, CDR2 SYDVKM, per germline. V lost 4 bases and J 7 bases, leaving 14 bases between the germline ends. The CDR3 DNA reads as TGTGCCAGCAGTTCCTACAGGGAGAAGAATTCACCCCTCCACTTT. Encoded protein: CASSSYREKNSPLHF.

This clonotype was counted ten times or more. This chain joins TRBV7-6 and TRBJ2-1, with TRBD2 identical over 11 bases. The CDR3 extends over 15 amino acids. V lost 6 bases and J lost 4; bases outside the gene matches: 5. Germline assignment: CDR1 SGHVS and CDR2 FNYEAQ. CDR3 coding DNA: TGTGCCAGCAGTCCCTCTAGCGGGGGGTACAATGAGCAGTTCTTC. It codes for CASSPSSGGYNEQFF.

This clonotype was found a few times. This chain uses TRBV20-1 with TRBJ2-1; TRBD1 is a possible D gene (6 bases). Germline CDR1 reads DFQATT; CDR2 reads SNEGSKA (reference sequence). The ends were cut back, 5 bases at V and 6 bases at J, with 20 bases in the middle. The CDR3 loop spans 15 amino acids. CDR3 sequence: CSAGAAGTPLNEQFF. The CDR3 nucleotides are TGCAGTGCTGGAGCAGCCGGGACACCTCTCAATGAGCAGTTCTTC.

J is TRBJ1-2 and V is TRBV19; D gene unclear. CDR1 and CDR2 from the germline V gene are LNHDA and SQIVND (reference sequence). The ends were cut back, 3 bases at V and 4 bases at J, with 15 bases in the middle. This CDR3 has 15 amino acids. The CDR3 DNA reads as TGTGCCAGTAGTATCCTCGTCGGGCAGAGCTATGGCTACACCTTC. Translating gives CASSILVGQSYGYTF.

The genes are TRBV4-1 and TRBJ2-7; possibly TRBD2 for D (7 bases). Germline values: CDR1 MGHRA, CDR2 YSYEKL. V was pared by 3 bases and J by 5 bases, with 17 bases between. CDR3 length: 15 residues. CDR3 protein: CASSQRGGAGNEQYF. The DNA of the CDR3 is TGCGCCAGCAGCCAGAGGGGGGGGGCTGGAAACGAGCAGTACTTC.

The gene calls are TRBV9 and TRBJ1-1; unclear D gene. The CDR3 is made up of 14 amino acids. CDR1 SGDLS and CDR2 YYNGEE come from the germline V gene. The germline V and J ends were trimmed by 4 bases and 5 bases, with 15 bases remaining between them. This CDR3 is CASSPQIGWTEAFF. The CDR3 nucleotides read TGTGCCAGCAGCCCCCAGATTGGTTGGACTGAAGCTTTCTTT.

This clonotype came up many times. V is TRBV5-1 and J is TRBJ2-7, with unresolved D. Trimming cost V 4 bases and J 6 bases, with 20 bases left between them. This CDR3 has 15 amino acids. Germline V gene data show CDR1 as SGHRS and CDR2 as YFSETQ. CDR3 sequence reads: CASSRTSDAAPEQYF. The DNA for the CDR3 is TGCGCCAGCAGCCGGACCTCCGACGCGGCCCCCGAGCAGTACTTC.

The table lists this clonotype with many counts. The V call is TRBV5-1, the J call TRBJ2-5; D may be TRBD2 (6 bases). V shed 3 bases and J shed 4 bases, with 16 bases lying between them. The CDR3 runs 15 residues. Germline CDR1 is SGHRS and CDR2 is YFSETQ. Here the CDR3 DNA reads TGCGCCAGCAGCTGGGCCGGGACTCAACTAGAGACCCAGTACTTC. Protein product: CASSWAGTQLETQYF.

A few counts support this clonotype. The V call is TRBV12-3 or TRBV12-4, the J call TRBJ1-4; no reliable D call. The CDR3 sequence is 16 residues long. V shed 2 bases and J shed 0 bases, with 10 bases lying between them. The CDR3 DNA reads TGTGCCAGCAGTTTATCCGGCCATGCAACTAATGAAAAACTGTTTTTT. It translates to CASSLSGHATNEKLFF.

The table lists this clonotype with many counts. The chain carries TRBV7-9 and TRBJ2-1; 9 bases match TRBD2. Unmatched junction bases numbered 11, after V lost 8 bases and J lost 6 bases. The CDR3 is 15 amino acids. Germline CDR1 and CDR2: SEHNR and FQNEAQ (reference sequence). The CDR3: CASEFSGRGTNEQFF. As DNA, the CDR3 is TGTGCCAGCGAATTTAGCGGGAGAGGGACCAATGAGCAGTTCTTC.

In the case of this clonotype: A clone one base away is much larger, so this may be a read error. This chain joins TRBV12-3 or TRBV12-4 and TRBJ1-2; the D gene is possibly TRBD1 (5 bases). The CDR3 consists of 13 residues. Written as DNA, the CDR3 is TGTGCCAGCAGCAGCGGACGGGGCTATGGCCACACCTTC. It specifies CASSSGRGYGHTF.

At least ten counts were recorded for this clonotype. DNA of the CDR3: TGTGCCAGCAGTGGCGACAGGGGGGCTGAAGCTTTCTTT. It specifies CASSGDRGAEAFF. The chain joins TRBV6-1 to TRBJ1-1, with 9 nucleotides matching TRBD1. Per the germline V gene, CDR1 is MNHNS and CDR2 is SASEGT. The trim removed 4 bases at V and 6 bases at J, leaving 3 bases unmatched. There are 13 residues in the CDR3.

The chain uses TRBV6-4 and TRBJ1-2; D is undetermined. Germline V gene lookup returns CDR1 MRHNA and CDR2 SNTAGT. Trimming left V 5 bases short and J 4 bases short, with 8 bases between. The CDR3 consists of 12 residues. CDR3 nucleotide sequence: TGTGCCAGCAGTAAGGGCGCCTATGGCTACACCTTC. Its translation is CASSKGAYGYTF.